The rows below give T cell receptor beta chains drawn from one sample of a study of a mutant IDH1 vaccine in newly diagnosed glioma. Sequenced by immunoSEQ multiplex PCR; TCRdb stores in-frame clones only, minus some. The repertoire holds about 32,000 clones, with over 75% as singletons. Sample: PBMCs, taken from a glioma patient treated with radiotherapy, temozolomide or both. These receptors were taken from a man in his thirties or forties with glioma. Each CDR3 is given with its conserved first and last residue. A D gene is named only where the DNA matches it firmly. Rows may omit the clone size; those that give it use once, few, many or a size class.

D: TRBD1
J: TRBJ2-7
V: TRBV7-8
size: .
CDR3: CASSIGTGASSYEQYF
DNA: TGTGCCAGCAGCATCGGGACAGGGGCGAGCTCCTACGAGCAGTACTTC

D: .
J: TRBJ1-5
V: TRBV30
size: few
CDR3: CAWSFRVGVQPQHF
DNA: TGTGCCTGGAGTTTCAGGGTAGGGGTTCAGCCCCAGCATTTT

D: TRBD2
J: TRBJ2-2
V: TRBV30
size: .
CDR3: CAWGGRGATGELFF
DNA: TGTGCCTGGGGAGGGCGGGGGGCCACCGGGGAGCTGTTTTTT

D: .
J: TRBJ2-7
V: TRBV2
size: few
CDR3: CASRREAYEQYF
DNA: TGTGCCAGCAGGAGGGAGGCCTACGAGCAGTACTTC

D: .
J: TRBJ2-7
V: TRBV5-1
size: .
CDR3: CASSLETLGEQYF
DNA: TGCGCCAGCAGCTTGGAAACTCTTGGCGAGCAGTACTTC

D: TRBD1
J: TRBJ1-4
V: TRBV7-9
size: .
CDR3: CASRSQGSVLEKLFF
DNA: TGTGCCAGCAGATCACAGGGGAGCGTCCTTGAAAAACTGTTTTTT

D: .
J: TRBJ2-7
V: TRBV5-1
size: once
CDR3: CASSLLRGPSYEQYF
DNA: TGCGCCAGCAGCTTACTTCGGGGTCCCTCCTACGAGCAGTACTTC

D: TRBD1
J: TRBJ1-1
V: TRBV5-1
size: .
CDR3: CASGPGTANTEAFF
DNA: TGCGCCAGCGGACCCGGGACAGCGAACACTGAAGCTTTCTTT

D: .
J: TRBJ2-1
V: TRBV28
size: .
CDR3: CATSPGHRSYNEQFF
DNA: TGTGCCACCTCTCCGGGCCATCGCTCCTACAATGAGCAGTTCTTC

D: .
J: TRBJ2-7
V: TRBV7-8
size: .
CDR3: CASRVQAGSYEQYF
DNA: TGTGCCAGCAGGGTACAGGCAGGTTCCTACGAGCAGTACTTC

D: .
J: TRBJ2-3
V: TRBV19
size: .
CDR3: CASSITFSTDTQYF
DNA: TGTGCCAGTAGTATCACGTTTAGCACAGATACGCAGTATTTT

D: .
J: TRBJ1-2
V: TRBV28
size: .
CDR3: CASGMFGSNGYTF
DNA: TGTGCCAGCGGTATGTTCGGTTCCAATGGCTACACCTTC

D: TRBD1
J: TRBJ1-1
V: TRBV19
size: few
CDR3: CASRSTGGSSWMSTEAFF
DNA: TGTGCCAGTAGGAGCACAGGGGGAAGTAGCTGGATGAGCACTGAAGCTTTCTTT

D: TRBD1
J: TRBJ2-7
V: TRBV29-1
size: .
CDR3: CSVDSGTGGEDEQYF
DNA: TGCAGCGTTGATTCCGGGACAGGGGGAGAGGACGAGCAGTACTTC

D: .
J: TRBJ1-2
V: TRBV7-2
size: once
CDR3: CASSPNTGDFNYGYTF
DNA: TGTGCCAGCAGCCCGAACACAGGAGATTTTAACTATGGCTACACCTTC

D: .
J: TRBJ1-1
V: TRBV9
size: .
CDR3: CASSVAPRVDTEAFF
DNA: TGTGCCAGCAGCGTAGCCCCCAGGGTTGACACTGAAGCTTTCTTT

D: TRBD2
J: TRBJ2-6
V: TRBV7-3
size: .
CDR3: CASSLNPGGPGANVLTF
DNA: TGTGCCAGCAGCTTAAATCCGGGGGGGCCCGGGGCCAACGTCCTGACTTTC